This T cell receptor (beta chain) was identified in a study of CD8 T cells in Susac syndrome. From blood CD8+ and CD4+ T cells, TCR beta sequences were generated. This clonotype came up once. The antigen is undetermined. Between the trimmed V and J ends, which lost 3 bases and 2 bases, there was a span of 12 bases. Germline CDR1 reads LGHDT; CDR2 reads YNNKEL (reference sequence). CDR3 size: 15 residues. It was with random hexamers that about 0.45 to 1 ug RNA was reverse transcribed. Multiplex PCR with immunoSEQ amplified the TCR beta CDR3 across 54 Vbeta and 13 Jbeta. TCRdb fed the immunoSEQ multiplex PCR reads into MiXCR, producing one record per CDR3 protein. The profile shows about 180,000 distinct CDR3 sequences, 90% to 96% of them singletons. General study findings and limits: In its TCR sequencing and HLA analysis, the study acknowledged that the number of individuals was relatively small.

Sequencing input: CD4+ T cells from PBMCs. V is TRBV3-1 and J is TRBJ2-3; no reliable D call. This sequence was found in a human donor with multiple sclerosis. The CDR3 DNA reads as TGTGCCAGCAGCCAGACGACACCGTTCACAGATACGCAGTATTTT. Translating it yields CASSQTTPFTDTQYF.